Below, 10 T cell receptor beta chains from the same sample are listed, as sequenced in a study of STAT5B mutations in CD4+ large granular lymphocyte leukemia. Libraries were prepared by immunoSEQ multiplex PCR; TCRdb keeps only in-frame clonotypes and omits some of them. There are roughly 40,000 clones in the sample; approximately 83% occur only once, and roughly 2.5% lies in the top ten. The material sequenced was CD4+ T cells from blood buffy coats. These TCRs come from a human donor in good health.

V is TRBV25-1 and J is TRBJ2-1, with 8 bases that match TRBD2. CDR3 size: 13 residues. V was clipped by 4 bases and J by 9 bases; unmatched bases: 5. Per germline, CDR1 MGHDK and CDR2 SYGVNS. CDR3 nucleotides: TGTGCCAGCAGTGTCGTAGCGGGAAGTGAGCAGTTCTTC. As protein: CASSVVAGSEQFF.

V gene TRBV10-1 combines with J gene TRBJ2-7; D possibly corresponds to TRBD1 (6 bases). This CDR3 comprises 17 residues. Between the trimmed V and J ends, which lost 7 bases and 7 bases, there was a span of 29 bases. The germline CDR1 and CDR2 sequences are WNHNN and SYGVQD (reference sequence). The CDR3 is CASTQLDSGTPGREQYF. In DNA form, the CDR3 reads TGCGCCAGCACCCAGCTGGACTCCGGGACACCAGGAAGGGAGCAGTACTTC.

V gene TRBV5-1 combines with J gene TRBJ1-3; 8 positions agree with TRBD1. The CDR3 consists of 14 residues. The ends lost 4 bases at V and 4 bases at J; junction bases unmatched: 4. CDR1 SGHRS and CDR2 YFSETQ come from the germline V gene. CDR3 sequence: CASSPDREGNTIYF. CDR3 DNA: TGCGCCAGCAGCCCGGACAGGGAAGGAAACACCATATATTTT.

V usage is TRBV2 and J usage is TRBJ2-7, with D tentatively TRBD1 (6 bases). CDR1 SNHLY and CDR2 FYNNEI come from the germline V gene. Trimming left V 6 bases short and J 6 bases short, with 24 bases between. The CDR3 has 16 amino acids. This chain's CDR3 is CASRDVLGGILGEQYF. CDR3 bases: TGTGCCAGCAGAGATGTTCTAGGGGGTATCTTAGGCGAGCAGTACTTC.

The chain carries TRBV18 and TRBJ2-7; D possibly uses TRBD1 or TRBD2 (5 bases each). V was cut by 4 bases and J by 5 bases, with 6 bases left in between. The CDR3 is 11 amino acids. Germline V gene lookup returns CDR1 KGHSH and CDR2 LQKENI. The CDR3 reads CASSRGDEQYF. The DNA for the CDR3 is TGTGCCAGCTCACGAGGGGACGAGCAGTACTTC.

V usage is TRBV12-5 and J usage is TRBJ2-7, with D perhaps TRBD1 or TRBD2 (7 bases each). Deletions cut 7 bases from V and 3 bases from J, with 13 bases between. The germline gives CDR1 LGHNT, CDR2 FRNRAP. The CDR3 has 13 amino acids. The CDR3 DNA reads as TGTGCTAGTGCTCAGGGGGGGGGCTACGAGCAGTACTTC. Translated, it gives CASAQGGGYEQYF. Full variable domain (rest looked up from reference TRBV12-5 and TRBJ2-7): DARVTQTPRHKVTEMGQEVTMRCQPILGHNTVFWYRQTMMQGLELLAYFRNRAPLDDSGMPKDRFSAEMPDATLATLKIQPSEPRDSAVYFCASAQGGGYEQYFGPGTRLTVT.

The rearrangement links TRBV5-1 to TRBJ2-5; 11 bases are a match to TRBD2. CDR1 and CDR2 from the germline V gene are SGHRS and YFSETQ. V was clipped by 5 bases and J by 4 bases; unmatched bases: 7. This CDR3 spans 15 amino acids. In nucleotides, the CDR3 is TGCGCCAGCAGATTTGGACTAGCGGGTCCAGAGACCCAGTACTTC. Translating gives CASRFGLAGPETQYF. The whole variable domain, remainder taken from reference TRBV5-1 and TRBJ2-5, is KAGVTQTPRYLIKTRGQQVTLSCSPISGHRSVSWYQQTPGQGLQFLFEYFSETQRNKGNFPGRFSGRQFSNSRSEMNVSTLELGDSALYLCASRFGLAGPETQYFGPGTRLLVL.

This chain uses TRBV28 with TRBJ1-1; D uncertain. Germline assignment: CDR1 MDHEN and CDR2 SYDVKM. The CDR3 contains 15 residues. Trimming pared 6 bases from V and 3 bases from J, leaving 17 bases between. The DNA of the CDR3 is TGTGCCAGCAGACCCCCGGGAGGGATGGACACTGAAGCTTTCTTT. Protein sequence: CASRPPGGMDTEAFF.

CDR3 residues: CASSSGTGLETQYF. The CDR3 DNA is TGTGCCAGCAGCTCTGGCACAGGGTTGGAGACCCAGTACTTC. The chain has TRBV7-9 and TRBJ2-5; perhaps TRBD1 as D (6 bases). The CDR3 runs 14 residues. Germline V gene data show CDR1 as SEHNR and CDR2 as FQNEAQ (reference sequence). Trimming pared 4 bases from V and 5 bases from J, leaving 14 bases between.

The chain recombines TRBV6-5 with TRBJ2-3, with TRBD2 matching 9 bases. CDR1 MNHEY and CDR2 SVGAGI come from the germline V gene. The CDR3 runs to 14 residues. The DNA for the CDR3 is TGTGCTAAGCCGGCGGGGGGGAGCACAGATACGCAGTATTTT. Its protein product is CAKPAGGSTDTQYF.